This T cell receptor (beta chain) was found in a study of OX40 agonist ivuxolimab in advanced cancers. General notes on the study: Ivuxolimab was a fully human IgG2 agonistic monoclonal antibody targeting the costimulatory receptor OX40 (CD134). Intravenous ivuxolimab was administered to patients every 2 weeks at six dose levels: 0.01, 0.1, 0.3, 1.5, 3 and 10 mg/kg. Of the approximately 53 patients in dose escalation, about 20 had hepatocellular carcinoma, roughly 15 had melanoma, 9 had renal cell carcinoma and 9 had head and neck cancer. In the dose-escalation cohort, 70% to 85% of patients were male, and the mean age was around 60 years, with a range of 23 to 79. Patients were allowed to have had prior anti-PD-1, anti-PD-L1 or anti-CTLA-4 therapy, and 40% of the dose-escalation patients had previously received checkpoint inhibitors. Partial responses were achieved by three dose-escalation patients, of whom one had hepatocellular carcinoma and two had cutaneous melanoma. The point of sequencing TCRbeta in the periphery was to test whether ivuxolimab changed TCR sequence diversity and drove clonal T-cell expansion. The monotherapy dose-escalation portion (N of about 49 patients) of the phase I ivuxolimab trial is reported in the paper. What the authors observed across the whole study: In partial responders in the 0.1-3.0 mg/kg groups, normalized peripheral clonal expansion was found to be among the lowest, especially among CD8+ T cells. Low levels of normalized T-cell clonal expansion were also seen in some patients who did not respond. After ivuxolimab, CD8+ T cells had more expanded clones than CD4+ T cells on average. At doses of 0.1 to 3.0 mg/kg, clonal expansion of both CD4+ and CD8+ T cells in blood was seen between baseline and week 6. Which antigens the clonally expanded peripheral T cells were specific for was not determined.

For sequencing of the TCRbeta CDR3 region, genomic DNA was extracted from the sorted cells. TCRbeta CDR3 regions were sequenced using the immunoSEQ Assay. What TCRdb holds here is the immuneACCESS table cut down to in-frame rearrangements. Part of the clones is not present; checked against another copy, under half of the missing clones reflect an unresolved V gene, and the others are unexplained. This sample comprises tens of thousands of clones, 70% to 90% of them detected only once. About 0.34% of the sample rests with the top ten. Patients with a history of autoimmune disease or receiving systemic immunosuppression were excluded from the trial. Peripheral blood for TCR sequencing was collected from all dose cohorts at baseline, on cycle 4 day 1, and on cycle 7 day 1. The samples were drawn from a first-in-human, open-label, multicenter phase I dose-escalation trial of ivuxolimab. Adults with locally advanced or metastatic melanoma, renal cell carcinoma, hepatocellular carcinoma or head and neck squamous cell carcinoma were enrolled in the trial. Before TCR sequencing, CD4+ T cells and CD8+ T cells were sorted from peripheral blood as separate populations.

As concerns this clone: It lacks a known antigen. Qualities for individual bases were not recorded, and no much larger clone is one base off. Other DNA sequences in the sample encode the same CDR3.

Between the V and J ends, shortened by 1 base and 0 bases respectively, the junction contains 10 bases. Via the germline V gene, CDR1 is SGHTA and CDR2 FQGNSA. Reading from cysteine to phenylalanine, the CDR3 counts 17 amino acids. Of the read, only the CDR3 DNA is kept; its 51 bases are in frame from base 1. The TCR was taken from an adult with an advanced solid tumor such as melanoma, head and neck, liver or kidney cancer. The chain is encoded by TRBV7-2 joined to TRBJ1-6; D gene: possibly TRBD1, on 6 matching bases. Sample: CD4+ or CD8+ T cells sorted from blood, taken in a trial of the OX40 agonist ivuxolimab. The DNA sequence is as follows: TGTGCCAGCAGCTTAGGGCAGGGGAGCTCCTATAATTCACCCCTCCACTTT. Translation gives CASSLGQGSSYNSPLHF.